Listed here are 16 T cell receptor beta chains from one sample, sequenced in a study of T cells expressing NK-cell markers. From its re-call of the 5' RACE reads, TCRdb lists each CDR3 protein once, without DNA. This table lists 150,000 to 200,000 distinct CDR3 sequences. The sequenced sample was blood T cells: a sorted CD56 or NKG2C T cell subset, CD4+ or CD8+ T cells, or bulk PBMC T cells (not recorded which). These receptors all come from a man aged 18 to 69 in good health.

The V and J genes are TRBV12-3 or TRBV12-4 and TRBJ1-1. CDR3 length: 14 amino acids. The CDR3: CASRFRGLATEAFF.

V and J are TRBV29-1 and TRBJ2-3; TCRdb's D gene call, TRBD1, goes unchecked for lack of DNA. Germline lookup yields CDR1 SQVTM and CDR2 ANQGSEA. This CDR3 has 15 amino acids. The CDR3 loop reads CSVDGTGTSTDTQYF.

This chain joins TRBV4-2 and TRBJ1-6. The CDR3 is 15 amino acids. Germline CDR1 is LGHNA and CDR2 is YNFKEQ. CDR3 amino acids: CASSQNREGYSPLHF.

V usage is TRBV7-9 and J usage is TRBJ2-2; TCRdb selects TRBD1, and the lack of DNA leaves this call unchecked. The CDR3 totals 15 residues. Germline lookup yields CDR1 SEHNR and CDR2 FQNEAQ (reference sequence). Here the CDR3 reads CASSPRGADTGELFF.

This sequence joins TRBV3-1 and TRBJ1-1; without DNA, the TCRdb call of TRBD1 cannot be checked. The CDR3 extends over 13 amino acids. CDR1 and CDR2 from the germline V gene are LGHDT and YNNKEL (reference sequence). The CDR3 loop is CASSPGQGFTAFF.

The chain couples TRBV9 to TRBJ2-3; there is no DNA to check the TCRdb D call of TRBD2. Germline lookup yields CDR1 SGDLS and CDR2 YYNGEE. CDR3 length equals 14 residues. The CDR3 sequence is CASSVGSSGDTQYF.

This chain uses TRBV7-9 with TRBJ1-2. This CDR3 is 13 amino acids long. Germline lookup yields CDR1 SEHNR and CDR2 FQNEAQ (reference sequence). CDR3 sequence reads: CASNQGGYYGYTF.

The chain has TRBV7-9 and TRBJ1-4. The CDR3 sequence is 12 residues long. Germline V lookup: CDR1 SEHNR, CDR2 FQNEAQ (reference sequence). The CDR3 sequence is CASSPLREKLFF.

CDR3 region: CASSFRTELTYEQYF. This chain joins TRBV19 and TRBJ2-7; TCRdb names TRBD1, which stays unverified in the absence of DNA. CDR1 LNHDA and CDR2 SQIVND come from the germline V gene (reference sequence). There are 15 residues in the CDR3.

This sequence joins TRBV9 and TRBJ1-2; TCRdb picks TRBD1, but there is no DNA to check that call. Germline V gene lookup returns CDR1 SGDLS and CDR2 YYNGEE. The CDR3 totals 16 residues. CDR3 amino acids: CASSPGSKVISGGYTF.

This sequence joins TRBV4-1 and TRBJ2-2; checking the TCRdb D call of TRBD2 is not possible without DNA. CDR1 is MGHRA and CDR2 is YSYEKL in the germline V gene. The CDR3 runs 16 residues. This chain's CDR3 is CASSQDGWGGTGELFF.

The J gene is TRBJ1-1, the V gene TRBV7-8; TCRdb reports TRBD1, a call that lacks DNA to check it against. This CDR3 region has 16 residues. CDR1 and CDR2 from the germline V gene are SGHVS and FQNEAQ. The CDR3 loop reads CASSLGFGAMNTEAFF. Supplemented by reference TRBV7-8 and TRBJ1-1, the full variable domain reads GAGVSQSPRYKVAKRGQDVALRCDPISGHVSLFWYQQALGQGPEFLTYFQNEAQLDKSGLPSDRFFAERPEGSVSTLKIQRTQQEDSAVYLCASSLGFGAMNTEAFFGQGTRLTVV.

This chain connects TRBV27 to TRBJ2-7; TCRdb calls TRBD1, which cannot be checked without DNA. Germline values: CDR1 MNHEY, CDR2 SMNVEV (reference sequence). There are 18 residues in the CDR3. The CDR3 reads CASSLGAPVSAPFYEQYF.

This chain connects TRBV6-5 to TRBJ1-2; absent DNA, TCRdb's TRBD1 call cannot be checked. Germline-derived CDR1 and CDR2 are MNHEY and SVGAGI. The CDR3 loop spans 16 amino acids. The CDR3 protein is CASSYRRDRGLYGYTF.

V and J are TRBV7-8 and TRBJ2-5; the TCRdb D gene call, TRBD2, has no DNA to confirm it. This CDR3 has 15 residues. The germline gives CDR1 SGHVS, CDR2 FQNEAQ. CDR3 protein: CASSLGGGGQETQYF.

The chain combines TRBV28 with TRBJ2-7; the TRBD1 assignment by TCRdb is unverifiable without DNA. The V gene's germline CDR1 is MDHEN and CDR2 SYDVKM. The CDR3 totals 13 residues. This CDR3 is CASSLHPGAAQYF.